These 8 T cell receptor beta chains were all obtained from the same sample, sequenced in a study of blood T cell repertoires in COVID-19. Measured with immunoSEQ multiplex PCR; TCRdb has only the in-frame clones, and not every one. The sample lists about 39,000 clones, roughly 76% occurring once. Sequencing was carried out using peripheral blood. These receptors came from a man in his 70s with active or convalescent COVID-19.

DNA for the CDR3: TGCGCCAGCAGCTTAGGAGACAGGGTCAACGAGCAGTACTTC. This encodes CASSLGDRVNEQYF. This sequence joins TRBV5-1 and TRBJ2-7, with TRBD1 identical over 7 bases. This CDR3 has 14 residues. V shed 2 bases, J shed 5 bases, and the junction held 7 bases outside the gene matches. Germline lookup yields CDR1 SGHRS and CDR2 YFSETQ.

The rearrangement joins TRBV5-1 to TRBJ2-3; 7 bases are a match to TRBD2. Germline assignment: CDR1 SGHRS and CDR2 YFSETQ. The CDR3 covers 14 residues. Germline trimming cut 5 bases from V and 2 bases from J; bases unmatched to any gene: 5. Written as DNA, the CDR3 is TGCGCCAGCAGGACCGGGGGGACCACAGATACGCAGTATTTT. Its protein is CASRTGGTTDTQYF. The full variable domain, rest sourced from reference TRBV5-1 and TRBJ2-3, is KAGVTQTPRYLIKTRGQQVTLSCSPISGHRSVSWYQQTPGQGLQFLFEYFSETQRNKGNFPGRFSGRQFSNSRSEMNVSTLELGDSALYLCASRTGGTTDTQYFGPGTRLTVL.

The chain employs TRBV6-2 or TRBV6-3 and TRBJ1-1, with D possibly TRBD1 on 5 matching bases. This CDR3 has 13 amino acids. V was clipped by 2 bases and J by 8 bases, with 12 bases between them. Germline lookup yields CDR1 MNHEY and CDR2 SVGEGT. CDR3 in DNA: TGTGCCAGCAGTTACGGGCCGGGGGGGGAAGCTTTCTTT. Protein sequence: CASSYGPGGEAFF.

The chain recombines TRBV5-1 with TRBJ1-6; TRBD1 might be the D (5 bases). V was clipped by 0 bases and J by 9 bases, with 13 bases between them. The CDR3 runs to 15 residues. The V gene's germline CDR1 is SGHRS and CDR2 YFSETQ. CDR3 DNA sequence: TGCGCCAGCAGCTTGGAAGGGGTTGGCGGTTCACCCCTCCACTTT. Residues: CASSLEGVGGSPLHF.

This clone has a handful of counts. The V gene is TRBV3-1 (or the pseudogene TRBV3-2), the J gene TRBJ2-3, with 9 bases lining up with TRBD2. Trimming took 8 bases from V and 6 from J; bases not matched to a gene: 9. The CDR3 consists of 14 residues. Germline CDR1 is LGHDT and CDR2 is YNNKEL (reference sequence). CDR3 nucleotide sequence: TGTGCCAGCCAGAATTTAGCGGGGGATGATACGCAGTATTTT. Translating gives CASQNLAGDDTQYF.

The rearrangement links TRBV12-3 or TRBV12-4 to TRBJ1-2; D not resolved. Trimming removed 6 bases from V and 3 bases from J, with 11 bases in between. The CDR3 extends over 13 amino acids. In DNA form, the CDR3 reads TGTGCCAGCAGCCTACAGCCTTACTATGGCTACACCTTC. Protein: CASSLQPYYGYTF.

This chain uses TRBV25-1 with TRBJ1-1; TRBD1 is a possible D gene (5 bases). The ends were cut back, 3 bases at V and 11 bases at J, with 13 bases in the middle. This CDR3 is built from 12 residues. Germline V gives CDR1 MGHDK, CDR2 SYGVNS. The CDR3 spells CASSEWDRGAFF. The CDR3 DNA reads TGTGCCAGCAGTGAGTGGGACCGGGGGGCTTTCTTT.

In DNA, the CDR3 is TGTGCCAGCGCCAGAAGGGAGCGAGCCTATGGCTACACCTTC. Amino acids: CASARRERAYGYTF. V and J are TRBV7-9 and TRBJ1-2; D is unresolved. Germline loops: CDR1 SEHNR, CDR2 FQNEAQ (reference sequence). This CDR3 region has 14 residues. V lost 8 bases and J 4 bases, leaving 17 bases between the germline ends.